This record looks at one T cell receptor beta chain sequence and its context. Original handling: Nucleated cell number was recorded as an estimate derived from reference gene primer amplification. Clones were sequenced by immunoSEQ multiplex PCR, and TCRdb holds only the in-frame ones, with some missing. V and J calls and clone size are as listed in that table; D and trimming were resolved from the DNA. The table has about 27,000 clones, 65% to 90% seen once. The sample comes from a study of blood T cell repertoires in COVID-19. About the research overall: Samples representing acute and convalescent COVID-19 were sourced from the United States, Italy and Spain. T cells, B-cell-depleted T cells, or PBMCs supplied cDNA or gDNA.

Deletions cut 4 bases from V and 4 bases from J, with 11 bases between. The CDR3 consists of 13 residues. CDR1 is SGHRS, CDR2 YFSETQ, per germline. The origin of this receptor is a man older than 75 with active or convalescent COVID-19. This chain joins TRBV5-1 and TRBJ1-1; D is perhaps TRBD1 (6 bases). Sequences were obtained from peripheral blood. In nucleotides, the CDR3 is TGCGCCAGCAGCCGAGGACAGAGCACTGAAGCTTTCTTT. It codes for CASSRGQSTEAFF.